The 9 T cell receptor beta chains in this list originate from one sample, sequenced in a study of cytomegalovirus exposure and HLA in healthy donors. The PCR was carried out with 60 Vbeta primers and 13 Jbeta primers. Profiling relied on immunoSEQ multiplex PCR, and the TCRdb table lists in-frame clones only, not all of them. The sample contains about 170,000 clones, roughly 60% of which appear only once. Material: PBMCs. These receptors were obtained from a man aged 40-55 years in good health and CMV-seronegative.

The chain carries TRBV7-3 and TRBJ2-7; 7 nucleotides line up with TRBD1. Unmatched junction bases numbered 4, after V lost 5 bases and J lost 0 bases. The CDR3 contains 14 residues. CDR1 and CDR2 (germline): SGHTA, FQGTGA. DNA for the CDR3: TGTGCCAGCAGCGCTACAGGGGACTCCTACGAGCAGTACTTC. It is translated as CASSATGDSYEQYF.

The chain joins TRBV7-3 to TRBJ1-2; 8 positions agree with TRBD1. This CDR3 is 14 amino acids long. The trim removed 0 bases at V and 6 bases at J, leaving 3 bases unmatched. Per the germline V gene, CDR1 is SGHTA and CDR2 is FQGTGA. The CDR3 nucleotides read TGTGCCAGCAGCTTAACCGCAGGGGGCAATGGCTACACCTTC. This encodes CASSLTAGGNGYTF.

This chain joins TRBV19 and TRBJ2-7, with 8 bases fitting TRBD2. The trim removed 1 base at V and 3 bases at J, leaving 5 bases unmatched. Germline CDR1 LNHDA, CDR2 SQIVND (reference sequence). The CDR3 has 15 amino acids. CDR3 sequence (DNA): TGTGCCAGTAGTATAGTAAGTAGCGGGATCTACGAGCAGTACTTC. Protein: CASSIVSSGIYEQYF.

This clone has just a few counts. V gene TRBV30 combines with J gene TRBJ2-7, with 9 bases fitting TRBD2. The CDR3 contains 20 residues. The germline V gene encodes CDR1 GTSNPN and CDR2 SVGIG (reference sequence). The J segment lost 6 bases and the V segment lost 0 bases, leaving 24 bases of the junction unmatched. CDR3 nucleotide sequence: TGTGCCTGGAGTGTACGAGGGGTTAGCGGGAGTAGGTCTGGAGTCTGCGAGCAGTACTTC. Its protein is CAWSVRGVSGSRSGVCEQYF. The entire variable domain, with the rest obtained from reference TRBV30 and TRBJ2-7, is as follows: SQTIHQWPATLVQPVGSPLSLECTVEGTSNPNLYWYRQAAGRGLQLLFYSVGIGQISSEVPQNLSASRPQDRQFILSSKKLLLSDSGFYLCAWSVRGVSGSRSGVCEQYFGPGTRLTVT.

The chain recombines TRBV2 with TRBJ2-7; D remains ambiguous. V was pared by 7 bases and J by 2 bases, with 12 bases between. This CDR3 has 13 amino acids. Germline CDR1 SNHLY, CDR2 FYNNEI. The CDR3 bases are TGTGCCAGCATCGAACGGGTAACCTACGAGCAGTACTTC. It encodes CASIERVTYEQYF.

The V gene is TRBV7-9, the J gene TRBJ1-5, with D unclear. In germline, CDR1 is SEHNR, CDR2 FQNEAQ (reference sequence). V was clipped by 5 bases and J by 3 bases, with 11 bases between them. This CDR3 region has 14 residues. The CDR3 reads CASSVPGNNQPQHF. Written as DNA, the CDR3 is TGTGCCAGCAGCGTTCCGGGTAACAATCAGCCCCAGCATTTT.

The chain employs TRBV5-1 and TRBJ2-2; TRBD2 aligns across 7 bases. J was trimmed by 0 bases and V by 0 bases; bases with no gene match: 5. CDR3 size: 17 residues. Germline CDR1 is SGHRS and CDR2 is YFSETQ. The CDR3 loop reads CASSLVPTSSNTGELFF. CDR3 sequence (DNA): TGCGCCAGCAGCTTGGTCCCGACTAGCTCGAACACCGGGGAGCTGTTTTTT.

The V gene is TRBV7-6, the J gene TRBJ1-3; no firm D call. The germline V gene encodes CDR1 SGHVS and CDR2 FNYEAQ. V was shortened by 3 bases and J by 0 bases, with 9 bases between the two germline ends. The CDR3 has 15 residues. CDR3 residues: CASSFGVNSGNTIYF. The CDR3 bases are TGTGCCAGCAGCTTCGGGGTAAACTCTGGAAACACCATATATTTT.

This clone was seen just once. The V and J genes are TRBV14 and TRBJ2-5; the match to TRBD2 covers 14 bases. The CDR3 totals 16 residues. The V segment lost 3 bases and the J segment 5 bases; nucleotides outside the gene matches: 5. CDR1 and CDR2 (germline): SGHDN, FVKESK. The CDR3 region is CASSQGLAGDYETQYF. DNA for the CDR3: TGTGCCAGCAGCCAGGGACTAGCGGGGGATTACGAGACCCAGTACTTC.